This entry concerns a single T cell receptor beta chain. The source of the sample is a study of blood T cell repertoires in COVID-19. Across the study: COVID-19 samples from acute and convalescent phases originated in the United States, Italy and Spain. PBMCs, B-cell-depleted T cells, or T cells provided the cDNA or gDNA that made up the material.

Authors' methods: Counts of nucleated cells, estimated from reference gene primer amplification, were obtained. Assay used: immunoSEQ multiplex PCR; TCRdb lists only in-frame clones, some missing. The V and J calls and clone size come from that table; D and trimming were worked out from the DNA. Of around 180,000 clones listed, 85% to 90% are singletons. The sequenced sample was peripheral blood. This receptor was taken from a woman in her twenties or thirties with active or convalescent COVID-19.

DNA of the CDR3: TGTGCCAGCAGTTTATCCGGTCAAAGCTCCTACAATGAGCAGTTCTTC. This sequence encodes CASSLSGQSSYNEQFF. The chain joins TRBV27 to TRBJ2-1; D unresolved. This CDR3 has 16 amino acids. Germline CDR1 is MNHEY and CDR2 is SMNVEV (reference sequence). V lost 0 bases, J lost 0 bases, and 9 bases lay in between.